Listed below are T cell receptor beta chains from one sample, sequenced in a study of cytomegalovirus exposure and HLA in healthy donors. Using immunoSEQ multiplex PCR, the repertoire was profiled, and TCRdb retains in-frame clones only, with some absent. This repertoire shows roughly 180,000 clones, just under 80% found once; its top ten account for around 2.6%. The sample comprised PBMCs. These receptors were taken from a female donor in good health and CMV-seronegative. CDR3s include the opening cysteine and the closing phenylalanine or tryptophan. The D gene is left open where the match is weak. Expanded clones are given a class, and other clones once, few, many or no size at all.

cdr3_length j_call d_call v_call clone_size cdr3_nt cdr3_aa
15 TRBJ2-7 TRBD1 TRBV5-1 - TGCGCCAGCAGTATTCGACAGGGGCTGACTAACGAGCAGTACTTC CASSIRQGLTNEQYF
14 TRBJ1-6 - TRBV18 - TGTGCCAGCTCAGACCTAGGACAGTCCTCACCCCTCCACTTT CASSDLGQSSPLHF
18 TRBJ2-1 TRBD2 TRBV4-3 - TGCGCCAGCAGCCTCCTCCCTGGCCTAGCGGGAGGGCGGAATGAGCAGTTCTTC CASSLLPGLAGGRNEQFF
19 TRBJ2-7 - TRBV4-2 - TGTGCCAGCAGCCAAGGTATGTCGACTCTGAGCGGGTTCTCCTACGAGCAGTACTTC CASSQGMSTLSGFSYEQYF
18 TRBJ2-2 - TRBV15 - TGTGCCACCAGCAGAGATCCCCCCGCGGGGATAAACACCGGGGAGCTGTTTTTT CATSRDPPAGINTGELFF
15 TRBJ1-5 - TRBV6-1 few TGTGCCAGCAGTGGACGAGGGAGAGGCAATCAGCCCCAGCATTTT CASSGRGRGNQPQHF
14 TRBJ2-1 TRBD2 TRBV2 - TGTGCCAGCCGGGACTACAGCTCCTACAATGAGCAGTTCTTC CASRDYSSYNEQFF
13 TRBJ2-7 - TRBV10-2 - TGCGCCAGCAGTGAGTCGGCCATTTACGAGCAGTACTTC CASSESAIYEQYF
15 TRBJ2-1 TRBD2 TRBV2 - TGTGCCAGCAGTGGCTGGGGGACTAGCGGCAATGAGCAGTTCTTC CASSGWGTSGNEQFF
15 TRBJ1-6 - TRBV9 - TGTGCCAGCAGCGTAAGGGGTCCGGATAATTCACCCCTCCACTTT CASSVRGPDNSPLHF
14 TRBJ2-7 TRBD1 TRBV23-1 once TGCGCCAGCAGAACGACGGGACAGTCCTACGAGCAGTACTTC CASRTTGQSYEQYF
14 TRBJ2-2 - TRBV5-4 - TGTGCCAGCAGCTTATTGTGGGGGCACGGGGAGCTGTTTTTT CASSLLWGHGELFF
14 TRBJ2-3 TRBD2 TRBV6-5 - TGTGCCAGCAGTTATCGGGGGGACACAGATACGCAGTATTTT CASSYRGDTDTQYF
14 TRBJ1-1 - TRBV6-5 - TGTGCCAGCAGTCAACGAATGAGGAACACTGAAGCTTTCTTT CASSQRMRNTEAFF
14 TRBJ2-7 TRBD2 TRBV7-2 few TGTGCCAGCAGATCTAGCGGGAACTCCTACGAGCAGTACTTC CASRSSGNSYEQYF
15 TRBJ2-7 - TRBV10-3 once TGTGCCATCAGTGAGTCCCGGGGTAAATCCTACGAGCAGTACTTC CAISESRGKSYEQYF
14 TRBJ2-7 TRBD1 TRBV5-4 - TGTGCCAGCAGTCCCGGGACAGGGGGCTACGAGCAGTACTTC CASSPGTGGYEQYF
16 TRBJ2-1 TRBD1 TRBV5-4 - TGTGCCAGCAGTGCGTCGCCGGGACAGCTTAACAATGAGCAGTTCTTC CASSASPGQLNNEQFF
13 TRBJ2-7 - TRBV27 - TGTGCCAGCAGGAGGCCGATCTCCTACGAGCAGTACTTC CASRRPISYEQYF
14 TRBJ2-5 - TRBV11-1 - TGTGCCAGCAGTTTGACCAGGGGTTGGGAGACCCAGTACTTC CASSLTRGWETQYF
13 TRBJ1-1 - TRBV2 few TGTGCCAGCAGTGTGGAGGGTGTGGCTGAAGCTTTCTTT CASSVEGVAEAFF
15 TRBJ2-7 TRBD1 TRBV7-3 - TGTGCCAGCAGCCCCACGGGACAGGGAGATTACGAGCAGTACTTC CASSPTGQGDYEQYF
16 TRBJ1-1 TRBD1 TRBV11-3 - TGTGCCAGCAGCCTCGACAGGGGCCGCATGAACACTGAAGCTTTCTTT CASSLDRGRMNTEAFF
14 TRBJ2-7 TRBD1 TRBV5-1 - TGCGCCAGCAGCTCGCGGACAGGCCCCTACGAGCAGTACTTC CASSSRTGPYEQYF
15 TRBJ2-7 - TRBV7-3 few TGTGCCAGCAGCTTAGGGCCGAGGGAGAAGTACGAGCAGTACTTC CASSLGPREKYEQYF
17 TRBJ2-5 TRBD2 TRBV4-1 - TGCGCCAGCAGCCAAGATGGGAGCGGGGAACCCCAAGAGACCCAGTACTTC CASSQDGSGEPQETQYF
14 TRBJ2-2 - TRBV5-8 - TGTGCCAGCAGCTTACAGGGCAACACCGGGGAGCTGTTTTTT CASSLQGNTGELFF
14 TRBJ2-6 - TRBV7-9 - TGTGCCAGCCCCCCCCGGGCTGGGGCCAACGTCCTGACTTTC CASPPRAGANVLTF
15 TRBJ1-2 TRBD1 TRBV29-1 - TGCAGCGTTGGGGCAGGGGGCGCGGGTGTCTATGGCTACACCTTC CSVGAGGAGVYGYTF
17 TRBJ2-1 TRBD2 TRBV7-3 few TGTGCCAGCAGCAGAGAGGTAGGGGCGGGAGGGCCTAGTGAGCAGTTCTTC CASSREVGAGGPSEQFF
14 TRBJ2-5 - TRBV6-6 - TGTGCCAGCAGCCACGACGAGGTCCAAGAGACCCAGTACTTC CASSHDEVQETQYF
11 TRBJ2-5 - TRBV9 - TGTGCCAGCAGCGAGGGGGAGACCCAGTACTTC CASSEGETQYF
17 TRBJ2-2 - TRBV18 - TGTGCCAGCTCACCAGCCCTAGCGAGCAGGAACACCGGGGAGCTGTTTTTT CASSPALASRNTGELFF
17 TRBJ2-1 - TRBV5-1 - TGCGCCAGCAGCCCTAACCCCGCGGGATCCGGCTACAATGAGCAGTTCTTC CASSPNPAGSGYNEQFF
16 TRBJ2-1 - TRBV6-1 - TGTGCCAGCAGTGAATATTTCGGGAGCCGTTACAATGAGCAGTTCTTC CASSEYFGSRYNEQFF
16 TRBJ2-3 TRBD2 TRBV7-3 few TGTGCCAGCAGCTTATCCCCGGGACTAGCAACAGATACGCAGTATTTT CASSLSPGLATDTQYF
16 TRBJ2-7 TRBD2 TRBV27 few TGTGCCAGCAGTTCACGCCGCGGGGGAGGAAGGACTGAGCAGTACTTC CASSSRRGGGRTEQYF
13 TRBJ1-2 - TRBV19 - TGTGCCAGTAGCGGACAGACTAACTATGGCTACACCTTC CASSGQTNYGYTF
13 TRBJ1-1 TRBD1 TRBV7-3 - TGTGCCGGCAGCTTGACACAGGGGACTGAAGCTTTCTTT CAGSLTQGTEAFF
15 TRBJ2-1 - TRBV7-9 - TGTGCCAGCAGCTTTGGCGGGGCCACGGAGGATGAGCAGTTCTTC CASSFGGATEDEQFF
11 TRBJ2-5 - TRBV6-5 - TGTGCCAGCAGGGAACGGGGTGAGCAGTACTTC CASRERGEQYF
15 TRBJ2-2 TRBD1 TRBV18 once TGTGCCAGCTCACAGGGACAGATAAACACCGGGGAGCTGTTTTTT CASSQGQINTGELFF
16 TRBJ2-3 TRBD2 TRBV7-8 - TGTGCCAGCAGCCTCCGGGCGGGAGGGCCCACAGATACGCAGTATTTT CASSLRAGGPTDTQYF
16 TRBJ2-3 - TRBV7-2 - TGTGCCAGCAGCTTAGGGGACAACCCTAGCACAGATACGCAGTATTTT CASSLGDNPSTDTQYF
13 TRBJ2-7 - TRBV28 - TGTGCCAGCAGTCTTAGACAGTTCTACGAGCAGTACTTC CASSLRQFYEQYF
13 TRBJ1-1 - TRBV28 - TGTGCCACCCTGGACAGCATGAACACTGAAGCTTTCTTT CATLDSMNTEAFF
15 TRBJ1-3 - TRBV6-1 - TGTGCCAGCAGTGAATCCGGGACTGGGGGAAACACCATATATTTT CASSESGTGGNTIYF
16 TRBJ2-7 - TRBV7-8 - TGTGCCAGCAGCTTGGAGGGGCCCCAATGGTCCTACGAGCAGTACTTC CASSLEGPQWSYEQYF
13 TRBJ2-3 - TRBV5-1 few TGCGCCAGCAGCTTGACTAGCACAGATACGCAGTATTTT CASSLTSTDTQYF
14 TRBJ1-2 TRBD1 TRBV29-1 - TGCAGCGTTACTTACCGGGACAGGGGATTAGGCTACACCTTC CSVTYRDRGLGYTF